This TCR beta chain was observed in a study of blood T cell repertoires in COVID-19. The assay was immunoSEQ multiplex PCR, and TCRdb's table has in-frame clones only and misses some. The sample consists of about 150,000 clones, roughly four fifths of them appearing once. The length of the CDR3 is 13 residues. Germline V lookup: CDR1 LNHDA, CDR2 SQIVND (reference sequence). V shed 10 bases, J shed 4 bases, and the junction held 9 bases outside the gene matches. The chain has TRBV19 and TRBJ1-2; TRBD1 agrees at 7 bases. Sequenced input: peripheral blood. This TCR derives from a human donor with acute or convalescent COVID-19. The donor label of this sample is uncertain. The CDR3 DNA reads TGTGCCACCGCCTACAGGGGAGGCTATGGCTACACCTTC. Translated: CATAYRGGYGYTF.